Each of the 16 T cell receptor beta chains below was sequenced from the same sample in a study of blood T cells in healthy people across ages (dated by TCRdb to between 2015 and 2016). Libraries were made using 5' RACE. TCRdb records Illumina HiSeq 2500 as the sequencer. The second PCR ran for roughly 7 to 12 cycles and used a J-beta primer mix along with a sample-barcoded 5' primer. TCRdb reanalyzed the raw reads on its own, using fastp at Q25 for trimming and MiXCR for clone calling, and kept in-frame beta chains. CDR3 protein sequences are deduplicated, and each keeps its most common genes and DNA. Here the sample has 750,000 to 950,000 distinct CDR3 sequences; roughly 29% occur a single time. The ten largest clones take up roughly 10% of the sample. The data also belong to a second study, concerning T cells of mothers and their children.

The sequencing sample was made of blood. Receptors originate from a woman aged 40 to 50 in good health.

In this sample, this clonotype turned up a few times. CDR3 loop: CASRRADRGIGYTF. The CDR3 coding sequence is TGTGCCAGCAGGCGGGCCGACAGGGGGATAGGCTACACCTTC. The chain carries TRBV12-3 or TRBV12-4 and TRBJ1-2, with 9 positions matching TRBD1. There are 14 residues in the CDR3. V gave up 6 bases and J gave up 8 bases; unmatched junction bases: 10.

This chain joins TRBV24-1 and TRBJ2-2; D uncertain. CDR1 is KGHDR and CDR2 is SFDVKD in the germline V gene. CDR3 length: 15 amino acids. V was shortened by 4 bases and J by 2 bases, with 10 bases between the two germline ends. The DNA for the CDR3 is TGTGCCACCAGTGACCCAATAGTAAACACCGGGGAGCTGTTTTTT. This translates into CATSDPIVNTGELFF.

This clonotype was seen ten or more times. This chain joins TRBV9 and TRBJ2-7; D may be TRBD1 (7 bases). Per the germline V gene, CDR1 is SGDLS and CDR2 is YYNGEE. This CDR3 has 16 residues. Deletions cut 0 bases from V and 5 bases from J, with 18 bases between. CDR3 protein: CASSVDGGGVFDEQYF. The CDR3, as DNA: TGTGCCAGCAGCGTAGATGGAGGGGGCGTTTTCGACGAGCAGTACTTC.

The sample holds many counts of this clonotype. The chain joins TRBV5-1 to TRBJ2-7, with a possible D match to TRBD1 (6 bases). V was cut by 0 bases and J by 4 bases, with 14 bases left in between. The CDR3 has 15 residues. From germline, CDR1 is SGHRS and CDR2 YFSETQ. The CDR3 is CASSLATDRSYEQYF. Written as DNA, the CDR3 is TGCGCCAGCAGCTTGGCCACGGACAGATCATACGAGCAGTACTTC. Filled out from reference TRBV5-1 and TRBJ2-7, the complete variable domain reads KAGVTQTPRYLIKTRGQQVTLSCSPISGHRSVSWYQQTPGQGLQFLFEYFSETQRNKGNFPGRFSGRQFSNSRSEMNVSTLELGDSALYLCASSLATDRSYEQYFGPGTRLTVT.

The chain carries TRBV20-1 and TRBJ2-3; 8 nucleotides match TRBD2. Trimming at V came to 1 base and at J to 3 bases, leaving 6 bases not matched to a gene. This CDR3 has 15 amino acids. CDR1 DFQATT and CDR2 SNEGSKA come from the germline V gene (reference sequence). The CDR3 nucleotides read TGCAGTGCTAGAGGGGAAGCGGGAGCAACAGATACGCAGTATTTT. Translation gives CSARGEAGATDTQYF.

This clonotype has just a few counts. The chain links TRBV6-6 to TRBJ2-1, with unresolved D. V shed 4 bases and J shed 13 bases, with 11 bases lying between them. The CDR3 length is 11 residues. The germline V gene has CDR1 MNHNY and CDR2 SVGAGI (reference sequence). The CDR3: CASSSQETQFF. The CDR3 DNA sequence: TGTGCCAGCAGTTCGCAAGAGACCCAGTTCTTC.

This clonotype was detected a few times. The V gene is TRBV27, the J gene TRBJ2-3; TRBD2 aligns across 11 bases. In germline, CDR1 is MNHEY, CDR2 SMNVEV (reference sequence). The CDR3 consists of 17 residues. With 4 bases clipped from V and 0 bases from J, the junction kept 6 bases outside the gene matches. CDR3 sequence: CASSSGTSGASTDTQYF. The CDR3 DNA sequence: TGTGCCAGCAGTTCCGGGACTAGCGGCGCTAGCACAGATACGCAGTATTTT.

The genes are TRBV30 and TRBJ1-1; 8 bases are shared with TRBD1. The CDR3 sequence is 12 residues long. Germline V lookup: CDR1 GTSNPN, CDR2 SVGIG (reference sequence). Trimming took 4 bases from V and 10 from J; bases not matched to a gene: 8. CDR3 sequence: CAWNGRGLGAFF. Written as DNA, the CDR3 is TGTGCCTGGAATGGCAGGGGGCTCGGAGCTTTCTTT.

This clonotype was recorded many times. The chain employs TRBV12-3 or TRBV12-4 and TRBJ1-5, with 7 bases that match TRBD1. Unmatched junction bases numbered 8, after V lost 10 bases and J lost 2 bases. This CDR3 comprises 14 residues. The DNA of the CDR3 is TGTGCCACCTCCGGACAGGACGGCAATCAGCCCCAGCATTTT. Protein sequence: CATSGQDGNQPQHF.

This chain connects TRBV7-9 to TRBJ2-7; the D gene is possibly TRBD2 (5 bases). The CDR3 covers 14 residues. Between the trimmed V and J ends, which lost 4 bases and 4 bases, there was a span of 14 bases. CDR1 is SEHNR and CDR2 is FQNEAQ in the germline V gene (reference sequence). DNA for the CDR3: TGTGCCAGCAGCTCAACACGGTGGAGGTACGAGCAGTACTTC. It translates to CASSSTRWRYEQYF.

This clonotype was recorded at least ten times. The genes are TRBV29-1 and TRBJ2-1; weak D call: TRBD2 (7 bases). The CDR3 is 12 residues long. CDR1 and CDR2 from the germline V gene are SQVTM and ANQGSEA. The CDR3 reads CSEGGGYNEQFF. CDR3 DNA: TGCAGTGAGGGGGGGGGCTACAATGAGCAGTTCTTC.

The V and J genes are TRBV12-3 or TRBV12-4 and TRBJ1-4, with D unresolved. The CDR3 is 15 residues long. The ends were cut back, 1 base at V and 5 bases at J, with 11 bases in the middle. The CDR3 loop reads CASSLGYGRNEKLFF. The CDR3, as DNA: TGTGCCAGCAGTTTAGGTTACGGGAGAAATGAAAAACTGTTTTTT.

This clonotype showed up just a few times. The chain recombines TRBV24-1 with TRBJ2-2, with TRBD1 identical over 9 bases. This CDR3 contains 19 residues. The germline V gene has CDR1 KGHDR and CDR2 SFDVKD. V shed 2 bases, J shed 4 bases, and the junction held 13 bases outside the gene matches. CDR3 sequence: CATSDSRDRVLWGTGELFF. CDR3 nucleotide sequence: TGTGCCACCAGTGATTCGCGGGACAGGGTACTATGGGGCACCGGGGAGCTGTTTTTT.

This clonotype was recorded a few times. The gene calls are TRBV27 and TRBJ2-3; no firm D call. Germline CDR1 and CDR2: MNHEY and SMNVEV (reference sequence). V was pared by 2 bases and J by 4 bases, with 10 bases between. The CDR3 sequence is 14 residues long. The CDR3 region is CASSLGLVADTQYF. The DNA of the CDR3 is TGTGCCAGCAGTTTAGGCCTCGTGGCAGATACGCAGTATTTT.

Worth noting for this clonotype: Just one base apart from a much larger clone, this may be a read error. The chain uses TRBV9 and TRBJ2-4; 7 bases line up with TRBD1. CDR1 SGDLS and CDR2 YYNGEE come from the germline V gene. The CDR3 has 16 amino acids. V lost 4 bases and J lost 13; bases outside the gene matches: 20. The CDR3 DNA follows: TGTGCCAGCAGCTATCCAAGGACAGGCGGCGGCAATGAGCAGTACTTC. This codes for CASSYPRTGGGNEQYF.

The rearrangement uses TRBV27 and TRBJ1-1, with TRBD1 as a possible D gene (5 bases). The V end lost 5 bases, the J end lost 7 bases, and 17 bases lay between the germline ends. The CDR3 is 14 residues long. Germline assignment: CDR1 MNHEY and CDR2 SMNVEV (reference sequence). CDR3 nucleotides: TGTGCCAGCAGTGGCCGACAGAGTAAGGGTGAAGCTTTCTTT. Protein: CASSGRQSKGEAFF.